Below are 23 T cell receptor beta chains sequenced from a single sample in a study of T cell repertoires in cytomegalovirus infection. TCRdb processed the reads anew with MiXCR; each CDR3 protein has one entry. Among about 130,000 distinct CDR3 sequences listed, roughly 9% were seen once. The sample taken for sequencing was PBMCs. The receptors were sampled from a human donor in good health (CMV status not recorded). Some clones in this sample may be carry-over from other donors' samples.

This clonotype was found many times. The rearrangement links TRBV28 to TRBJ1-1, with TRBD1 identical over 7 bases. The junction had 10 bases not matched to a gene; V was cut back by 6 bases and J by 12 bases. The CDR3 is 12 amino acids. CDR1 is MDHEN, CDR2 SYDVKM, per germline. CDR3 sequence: CASSIRQGITFF. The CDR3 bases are TGTGCCAGCAGCATAAGACAGGGTATAACTTTCTTT.

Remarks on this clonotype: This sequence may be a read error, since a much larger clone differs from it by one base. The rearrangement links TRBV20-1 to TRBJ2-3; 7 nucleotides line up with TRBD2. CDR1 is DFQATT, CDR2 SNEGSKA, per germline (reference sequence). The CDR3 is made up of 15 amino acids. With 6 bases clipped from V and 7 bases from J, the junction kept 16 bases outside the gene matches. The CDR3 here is CSAGTTSVGSHTQYF. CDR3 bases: TGCAGTGCCGGAACTACTAGCGTGGGGTCTCATACGCAGTATTTT.

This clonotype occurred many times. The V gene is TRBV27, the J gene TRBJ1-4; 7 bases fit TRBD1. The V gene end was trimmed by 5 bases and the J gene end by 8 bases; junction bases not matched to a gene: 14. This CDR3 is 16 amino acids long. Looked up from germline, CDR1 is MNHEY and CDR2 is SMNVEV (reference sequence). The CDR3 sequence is CASSPLTRTGKEKLFF. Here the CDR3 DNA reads TGTGCCAGCAGTCCCCTAACCCGGACAGGAAAGGAAAAACTGTTTTTT. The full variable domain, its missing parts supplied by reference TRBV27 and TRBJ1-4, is EAQVTQNPRYLITVTGKKLTVTCSQNMNHEYMSWYRQDPGLGLRQIYYSMNVEVTDKGDVPEGYKVSRKEKRNFPLILESPSPNQTSLYFCASSPLTRTGKEKLFFGSGTQLSVL.

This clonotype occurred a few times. The CDR3 DNA follows: TGTGCCAGTAGTATTTTGCACAGCGACAACTATGGCTACACCTTC. It yields the protein CASSILHSDNYGYTF. This rearrangement joins TRBV19 to TRBJ1-2; the D is unclear. The CDR3 runs to 15 residues. Trimming left V 3 bases short and J 2 bases short, with 13 bases between. Germline CDR1 and CDR2: LNHDA and SQIVND (reference sequence).

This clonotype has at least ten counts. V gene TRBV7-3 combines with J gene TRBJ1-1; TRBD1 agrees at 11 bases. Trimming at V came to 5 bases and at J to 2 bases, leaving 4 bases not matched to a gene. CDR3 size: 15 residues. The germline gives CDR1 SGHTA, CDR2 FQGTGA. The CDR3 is CASSGQGAGNTEAFF. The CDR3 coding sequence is TGTGCCAGCAGCGGACAGGGGGCCGGTAACACTGAAGCTTTCTTT.

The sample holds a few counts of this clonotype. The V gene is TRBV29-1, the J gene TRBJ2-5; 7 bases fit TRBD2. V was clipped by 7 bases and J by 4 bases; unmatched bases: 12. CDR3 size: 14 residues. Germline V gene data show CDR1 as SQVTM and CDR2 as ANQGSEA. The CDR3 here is CSADRRGTGETQYF. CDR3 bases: TGCAGCGCTGACCGGCGGGGGACGGGAGAGACCCAGTACTTC.

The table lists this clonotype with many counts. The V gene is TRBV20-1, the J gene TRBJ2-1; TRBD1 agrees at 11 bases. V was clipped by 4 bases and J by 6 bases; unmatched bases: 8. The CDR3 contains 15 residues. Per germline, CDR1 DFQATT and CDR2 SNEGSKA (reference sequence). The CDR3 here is CSANDGDRGGNEQFF. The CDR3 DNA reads TGCAGTGCTAACGACGGGGACAGGGGGGGCAATGAGCAGTTCTTC.

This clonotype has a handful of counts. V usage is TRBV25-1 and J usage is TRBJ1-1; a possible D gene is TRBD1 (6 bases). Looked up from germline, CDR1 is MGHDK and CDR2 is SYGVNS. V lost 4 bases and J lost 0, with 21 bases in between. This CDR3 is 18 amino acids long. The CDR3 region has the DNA TGTGCCAGCAGTGCCTTTACAGGGCACCAGCCTCTGAACACTGAAGCTTTCTTT. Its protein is CASSAFTGHQPLNTEAFF.

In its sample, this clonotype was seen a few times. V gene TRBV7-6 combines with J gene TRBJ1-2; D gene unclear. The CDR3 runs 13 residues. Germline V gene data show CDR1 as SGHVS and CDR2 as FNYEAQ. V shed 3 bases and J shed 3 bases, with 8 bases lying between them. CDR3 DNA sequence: TGTGCCAGCAGCTTTGGATTGCACTATGGCTACACCTTC. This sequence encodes CASSFGLHYGYTF.

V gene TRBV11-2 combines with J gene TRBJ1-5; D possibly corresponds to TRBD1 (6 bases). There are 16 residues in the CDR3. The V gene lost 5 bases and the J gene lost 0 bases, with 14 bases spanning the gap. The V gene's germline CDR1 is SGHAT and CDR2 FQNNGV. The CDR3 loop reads CASSSGTLYSNQPQHF. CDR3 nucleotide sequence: TGTGCCAGCAGCAGCGGGACACTCTATAGCAATCAGCCCCAGCATTTT.

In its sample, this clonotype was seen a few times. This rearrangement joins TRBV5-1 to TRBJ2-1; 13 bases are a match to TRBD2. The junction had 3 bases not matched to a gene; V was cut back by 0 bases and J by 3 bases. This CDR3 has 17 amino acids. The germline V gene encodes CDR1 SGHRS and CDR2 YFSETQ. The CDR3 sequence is CASSLGGTSGDYNEQFF. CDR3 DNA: TGCGCCAGCAGCTTGGGGGGGACTAGCGGGGACTACAATGAGCAGTTCTTC.

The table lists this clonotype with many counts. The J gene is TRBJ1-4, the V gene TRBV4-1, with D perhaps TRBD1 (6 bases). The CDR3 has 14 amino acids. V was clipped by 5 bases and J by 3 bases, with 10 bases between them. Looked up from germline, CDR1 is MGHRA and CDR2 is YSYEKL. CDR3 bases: TGCGCCAGCAGCTCTGGACAGCCTAATGAAAAACTGTTTTTT. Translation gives CASSSGQPNEKLFF.

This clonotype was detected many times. Written as DNA, the CDR3 is TGTGCCAGCAGTTTACCCCCCACGGACGGATACTACGAGCAGTACTTC. Its protein is CASSLPPTDGYYEQYF. The gene calls are TRBV28 and TRBJ2-7, with unresolved D. Between the trimmed V and J ends, which lost 2 bases and 3 bases, there was a span of 17 bases. This CDR3 has 16 residues. The germline CDR1 and CDR2 sequences are MDHEN and SYDVKM.

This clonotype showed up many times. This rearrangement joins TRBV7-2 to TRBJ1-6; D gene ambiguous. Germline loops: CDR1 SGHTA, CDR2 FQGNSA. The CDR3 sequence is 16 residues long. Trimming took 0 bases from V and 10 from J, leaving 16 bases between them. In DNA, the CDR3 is TGTGCCAGCAGCTTAGCGGGCCTGGGTTTAGGGTCACCCCTCCACTTT. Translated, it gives CASSLAGLGLGSPLHF.

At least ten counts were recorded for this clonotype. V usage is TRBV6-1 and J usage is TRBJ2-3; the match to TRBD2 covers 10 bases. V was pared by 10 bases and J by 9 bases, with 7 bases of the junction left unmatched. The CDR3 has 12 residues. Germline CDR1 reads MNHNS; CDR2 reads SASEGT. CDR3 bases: TGTGCCATTAGGACTAGCGGCTGGACGCAGTATTTT. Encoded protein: CAIRTSGWTQYF.

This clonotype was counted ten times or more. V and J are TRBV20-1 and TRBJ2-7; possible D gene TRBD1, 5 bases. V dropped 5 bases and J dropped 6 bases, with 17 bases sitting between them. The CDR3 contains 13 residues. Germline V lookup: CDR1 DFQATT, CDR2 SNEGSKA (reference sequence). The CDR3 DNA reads TGCAGTGCTGGCAGGGAAGGGCTAGGCGAGCAGTACTTC. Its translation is CSAGREGLGEQYF.

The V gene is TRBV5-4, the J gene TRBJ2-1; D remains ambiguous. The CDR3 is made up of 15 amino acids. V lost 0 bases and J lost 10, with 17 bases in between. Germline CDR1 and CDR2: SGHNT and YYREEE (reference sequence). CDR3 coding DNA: TGTGCCAGCAGCTTGGTGGGGAAGGAGCGAGCCGAGCAGTTCTTC. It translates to CASSLVGKERAEQFF.

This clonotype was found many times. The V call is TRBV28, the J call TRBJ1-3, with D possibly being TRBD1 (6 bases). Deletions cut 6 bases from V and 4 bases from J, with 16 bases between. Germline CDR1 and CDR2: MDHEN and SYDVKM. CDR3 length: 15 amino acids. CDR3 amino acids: CASRDTGFSGNTIYF. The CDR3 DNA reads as TGTGCCAGCAGGGATACAGGGTTCTCCGGAAACACCATATATTTT.

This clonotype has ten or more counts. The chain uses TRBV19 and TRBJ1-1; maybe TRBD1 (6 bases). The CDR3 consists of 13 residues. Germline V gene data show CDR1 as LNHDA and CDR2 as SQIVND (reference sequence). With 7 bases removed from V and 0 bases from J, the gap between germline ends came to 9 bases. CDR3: CASKTGMNTEAFF. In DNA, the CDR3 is TGTGCCAGTAAAACAGGGATGAACACTGAAGCTTTCTTT.

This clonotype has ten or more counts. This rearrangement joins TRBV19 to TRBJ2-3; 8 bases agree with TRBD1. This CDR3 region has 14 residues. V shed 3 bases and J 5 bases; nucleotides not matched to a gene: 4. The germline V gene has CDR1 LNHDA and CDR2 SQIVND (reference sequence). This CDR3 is CASSIAGTGDTQYF. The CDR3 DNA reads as TGTGCCAGTAGTATCGCGGGGACAGGAGATACGCAGTATTTT.

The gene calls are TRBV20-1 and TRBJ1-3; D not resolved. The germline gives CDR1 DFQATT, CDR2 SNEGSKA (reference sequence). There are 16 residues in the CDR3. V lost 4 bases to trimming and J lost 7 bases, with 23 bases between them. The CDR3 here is CSAKPFEEGYGNTIYF. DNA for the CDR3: TGCAGTGCTAAACCCTTCGAGGAGGGATACGGTAACACCATATATTTT.

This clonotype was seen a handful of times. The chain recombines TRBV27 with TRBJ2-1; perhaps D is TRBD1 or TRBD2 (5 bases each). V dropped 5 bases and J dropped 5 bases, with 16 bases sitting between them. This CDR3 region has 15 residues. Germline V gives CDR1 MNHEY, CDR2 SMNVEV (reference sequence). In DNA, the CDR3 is TGTGCCAGCAGTGAGGGTCCGGGACGAAACAATGAGCAGTTCTTC. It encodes CASSEGPGRNNEQFF.

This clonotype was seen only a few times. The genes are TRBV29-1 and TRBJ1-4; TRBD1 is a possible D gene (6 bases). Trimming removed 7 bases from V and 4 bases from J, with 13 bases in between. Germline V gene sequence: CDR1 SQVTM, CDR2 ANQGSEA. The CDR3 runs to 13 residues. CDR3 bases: TGCAGCGCCGGGGGGGCCGGTAATGAAAAACTGTTTTTT. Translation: CSAGGAGNEKLFF.